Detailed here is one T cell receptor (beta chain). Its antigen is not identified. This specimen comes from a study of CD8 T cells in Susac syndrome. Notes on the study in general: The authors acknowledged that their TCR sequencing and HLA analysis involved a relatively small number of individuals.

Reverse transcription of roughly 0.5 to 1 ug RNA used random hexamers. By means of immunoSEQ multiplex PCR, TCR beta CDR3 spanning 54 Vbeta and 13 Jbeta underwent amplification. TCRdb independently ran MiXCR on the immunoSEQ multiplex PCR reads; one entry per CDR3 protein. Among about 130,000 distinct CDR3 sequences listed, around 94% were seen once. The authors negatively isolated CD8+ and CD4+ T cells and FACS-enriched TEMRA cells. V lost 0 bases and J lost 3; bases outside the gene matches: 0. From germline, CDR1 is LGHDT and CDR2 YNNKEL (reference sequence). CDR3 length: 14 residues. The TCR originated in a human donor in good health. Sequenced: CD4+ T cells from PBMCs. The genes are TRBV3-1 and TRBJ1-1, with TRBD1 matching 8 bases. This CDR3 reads CASSQETGDTEAFF. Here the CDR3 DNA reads TGTGCCAGCAGCCAAGAGACAGGGGACACTGAAGCTTTCTTT.